This record covers a single T cell receptor beta chain. TCRdb keeps only in-frame clones here, not all; method: immunoSEQ multiplex PCR. There are some 13,000 clones in the sample; 75% to 90% occur only once, and 28% lies in the top ten. The CDR3 is made up of 17 amino acids. Trimming removed 5 bases at V and 1 base at J, with 17 bases between. Germline V CDR1 and CDR2: MNHEY, SMNVEV (reference sequence). The data stem from a study of T cells in localized non-small cell lung cancer. The source of this sequence is a male donor older than 55 with stage I squamous cell lung carcinoma. This chain joins TRBV27 and TRBJ2-2, with D maybe TRBD2 (6 bases). The sample consisted of peripheral blood, taken before any cancer treatment. CDR3 amino acids: CASSTSRPSGNTGELFF. DNA of the CDR3: TGTGCCAGCAGTACTAGCCGGCCTTCAGGGAACACCGGGGAGCTGTTTTTT.